A selection of T cell receptor beta chains follows, all from one sample in a study of blood T cells in healthy people across ages. One entry per CDR3 protein, called by TCRdb with MiXCR from the 5' RACE reads. The data contain approximately 1.5 million distinct CDR3 sequences, roughly 43% of them seen just once; the ten biggest clones take up over 3.5%. The sequenced material came from blood. All receptors come from a woman between 18 and 30 years old in good health. The conserved cysteine and the conserved F or W are not part of the CDR3 here. D genes are given only for firm matches.

J gene,D gene,V gene,CDR3 protein
TRBJ2-2,TRBD1,TRBV10-3,AISDPGTGVAGELF
TRBJ2-7,.,TRBV20-1,SASRGSREQY
TRBJ1-2,.,TRBV12-3/TRBV12-4,ASSMDSGYT
TRBJ2-1,TRBD2,TRBV9,ASSVGTSGRDEQF
TRBJ2-3,.,TRBV20-1,SAVAQSQY
TRBJ2-7,TRBD1,TRBV28,ASSSPSRQGAYEQY
TRBJ2-5,.,TRBV12-3/TRBV12-4,ASSLDTHQETQY
TRBJ1-1,.,TRBV27,ASSPTLVGGEGPEAF
TRBJ1-5,TRBD1,TRBV6-5,ASSLGTGRQPQH
TRBJ2-1,.,TRBV5-1,ASSWPLTGSYNEQF
TRBJ2-2,.,TRBV7-8,ASRGDWQNTGELF
TRBJ1-5,.,TRBV18,ASELGEQPQH
TRBJ2-3,.,TRBV5-1,ASNFRTGYTDTQY
TRBJ2-1,TRBD2,TRBV15,ASQGSGRNEQF
TRBJ2-3,TRBD2,TRBV4-3,ASSHYGDYTETDTQY